The 22 T cell receptor beta chains below come from one sample, sequenced in a study of cytomegalovirus exposure and HLA in healthy donors. The primer mix had 60 Vbeta and 13 Jbeta primers. Profiling relied on immunoSEQ multiplex PCR, and the TCRdb table lists in-frame clones only, not all of them. This sample has about 130,000 clones, with about three quarters found just once. What was sequenced was PBMCs. Receptors originate from a man aged 25-40 years in good health and CMV-seronegative.

The V and J genes are TRBV4-2 and TRBJ2-3; 15 positions agree with TRBD2. The V gene's germline CDR1 is LGHNA and CDR2 YNFKEQ. The CDR3 contains 15 residues. J was trimmed by 10 bases and V by 6 bases; bases with no gene match: 8. The CDR3 protein is CASRERTSGGGSQYF. The CDR3 region has the DNA TGTGCCAGCAGGGAAAGGACTAGCGGGGGGGGTTCGCAGTATTTT.

This chain joins TRBV5-1 and TRBJ2-5; perhaps TRBD2 as D (6 bases). V was cut by 2 bases and J by 3 bases, with 14 bases left in between. Germline V gene sequence: CDR1 SGHRS, CDR2 YFSETQ. CDR3 length: 15 residues. The CDR3: CASSLTETSKETQYF. The DNA of the CDR3 is TGCGCCAGCAGCTTAACGGAGACTAGTAAAGAGACCCAGTACTTC. Variable domain in full (rest from reference TRBV5-1 and TRBJ2-5): KAGVTQTPRYLIKTRGQQVTLSCSPISGHRSVSWYQQTPGQGLQFLFEYFSETQRNKGNFPGRFSGRQFSNSRSEMNVSTLELGDSALYLCASSLTETSKETQYFGPGTRLLVL.

With respect to this clone: One junction end disagrees with the germline gene, perhaps due to a read error. The chain recombines TRBV2 with TRBJ2-4; 7 bases line up with TRBD2. This CDR3 contains 13 residues. Germline V gene data show CDR1 as SNHLY and CDR2 as FYNNEI. The CDR3 sequence: CASSALGGENTDF. CDR3 nucleotide sequence: TGTGCCAGCAGCGCCCTTGGGGGGGAGAACACCGACTTC. Full variable domain (remainder filled in from reference TRBV2 and TRBJ2-4): EPEVTQTPSHQVTQMGQEVILRCVPISNHLYFYWYRQILGQKVEFLVSFYNNEISEKSEIFDDQFSVERPDGSNFTLKIRSTKLEDSAMYFCASSALGGENTDFGAGTRLSVL.

The chain carries TRBV5-1 and TRBJ2-7, with D perhaps matching TRBD1 (6 bases). The CDR3 is 13 amino acids. Trimming removed 0 bases from V and 4 bases from J, with 8 bases in between. CDR1 and CDR2 (germline): SGHRS, YFSETQ. The CDR3 coding sequence is TGCGCCAGCAGCTTGGCCAGGGGATACGAGCAGTACTTC. The encoded protein is CASSLARGYEQYF.

The genes are TRBV7-6 and TRBJ1-1; 8 bases agree with TRBD1. The CDR3 length is 15 residues. Germline loops: CDR1 SGHVS, CDR2 FNYEAQ. J was trimmed by 4 bases and V by 3 bases; bases with no gene match: 7. The CDR3 coding sequence is TGTGCCAGCAGCTTCGGGCCCGGACAGGGCACTGAAGCTTTCTTT. Translated, it gives CASSFGPGQGTEAFF.

V usage is TRBV19 and J usage is TRBJ2-7, with a possible D match to TRBD1 (6 bases). This CDR3 region has 15 residues. Trimming took 4 bases from V and 6 from J, leaving 19 bases between them. CDR1 LNHDA and CDR2 SQIVND come from the germline V gene (reference sequence). The CDR3 nucleotides are TGTGCCAGTAGTACCTCCGGGACACCAGGTTTCGAGCAGTACTTC. Protein sequence: CASSTSGTPGFEQYF. Supplemented by reference TRBV19 and TRBJ2-7, the full variable domain reads DGGITQSPKYLFRKEGQNVTLSCEQNLNHDAMYWYRQDPGQGLRLIYYSQIVNDFQKGDIAEGYSVSREKKESFPLTVTSAQKNPTAFYLCASSTSGTPGFEQYFGPGTRLTVT.

The V and J genes are TRBV27 and TRBJ1-2, with unresolved D. The germline V gene encodes CDR1 MNHEY and CDR2 SMNVEV (reference sequence). The V end was cut by 5 bases, the J end by 4 bases, with 5 bases between. The CDR3 covers 11 residues. The DNA for the CDR3 is TGTGCCAGCAGTGAGGGCTATGGCTACACCTTC. Translation: CASSEGYGYTF.

About this clone: As the CDR3 is not closed by the conserved phenylalanine or tryptophan, this likely results from a read error. The J gene is TRBJ2-7, the V gene TRBV27; the match to TRBD2 covers 13 bases. V was clipped by 6 bases and J by 6 bases; unmatched bases: 11. Germline loops: CDR1 MNHEY, CDR2 SMNVEV (reference sequence). The CDR3 contains 16 residues. CDR3 coding DNA: TGTGCCAGCAGACCCCTGACTAGCGGGGGGTTGGGCGAGCAGTACCTC. Protein product: CASRPLTSGGLGEQYL.

This clone was observed many times. V and J are TRBV7-9 and TRBJ2-5; no reliable D call. This CDR3 has 14 residues. Germline loops: CDR1 SEHNR, CDR2 FQNEAQ (reference sequence). Trimming removed 5 bases at V and 1 base at J, with 11 bases between. The chain's CDR3 is CASSPPTPQETQYF. The CDR3 coding sequence is TGTGCCAGCAGCCCACCAACACCCCAAGAGACCCAGTACTTC.

This chain connects TRBV11-2 to TRBJ2-3; D is possibly TRBD2 (6 bases). The CDR3 extends over 14 amino acids. Germline V gene data show CDR1 as SGHAT and CDR2 as FQNNGV. V was shortened by 4 bases and J by 5 bases, with 13 bases between the two germline ends. The CDR3 loop reads CASSSRAEGDTQYF. Here the CDR3 DNA reads TGTGCCAGCAGCTCAAGGGCGGAGGGAGATACGCAGTATTTT.

The V gene is TRBV27, the J gene TRBJ1-1; 10 bases agree with TRBD1. The CDR3 has 16 residues. The V gene end was trimmed by 6 bases and the J gene end by 0 bases; junction bases not matched to a gene: 7. Germline V gene data show CDR1 as MNHEY and CDR2 as SMNVEV (reference sequence). The CDR3 DNA sequence: TGTGCCAGCAGCTCCCCCGGGACAGGGGTGAACACTGAAGCTTTCTTT. Amino acid sequence: CASSSPGTGVNTEAFF.

The chain joins TRBV7-8 to TRBJ2-3, with 13 nucleotides matching TRBD2. The CDR3 sequence is 18 residues long. Germline V gene sequence: CDR1 SGHVS, CDR2 FQNEAQ. Unmatched junction bases numbered 8, after V lost 5 bases and J lost 0 bases. CDR3 bases: TGTGCCAGCAGCGGCCGACTAGCGGGGGGCCCTAGCACAGATACGCAGTATTTT. As protein: CASSGRLAGGPSTDTQYF.

Turning to this clone: Other DNA sequences in the sample encode the same CDR3. The V gene is TRBV29-1, the J gene TRBJ2-1; 10 positions match TRBD1. V was pared by 4 bases and J by 4 bases, with 1 base of the junction left unmatched. Germline CDR1 SQVTM, CDR2 ANQGSEA. The CDR3 extends over 13 amino acids. The CDR3 region is CSVGTGGYNEQFF. CDR3 bases: TGCAGCGTTGGGACAGGGGGGTACAATGAGCAGTTCTTC.

This clone was recorded a few times. This chain links TRBV9 with TRBJ2-5, with D unresolved. From germline, CDR1 is SGDLS and CDR2 YYNGEE. Trimming took 2 bases from V and 5 from J, leaving 16 bases between them. This CDR3 is built from 15 residues. CDR3: CASSVYGHARETQYF. The CDR3 nucleotides are TGTGCCAGCAGCGTTTATGGTCACGCCAGGGAGACCCAGTACTTC.

The rearrangement joins TRBV4-2 to TRBJ1-2; 7 bases match TRBD1. CDR1 and CDR2 (germline): LGHNA, YNFKEQ. V dropped 1 base and J dropped 3; count of bases not matched to a gene: 8. The CDR3 loop spans 16 amino acids. CDR3 region: CASSQAIIGTDYGYTF. The CDR3 DNA is TGTGCCAGCAGCCAAGCAATTATAGGGACAGACTATGGCTACACCTTC.

This clone appeared once. The chain couples TRBV19 to TRBJ2-7; 9 positions match TRBD1. The CDR3 is 14 residues long. V was pared by 3 bases and J by 1 base, with 1 base of the junction left unmatched. The germline CDR1 and CDR2 sequences are LNHDA and SQIVND (reference sequence). The CDR3 DNA reads as TGTGCCAGTAGTATGACAGGGGGATCCTACGAGCAGTACTTC. Translated: CASSMTGGSYEQYF.

This clone was counted between two and nine times. The chain employs TRBV7-3 and TRBJ2-5, with D maybe TRBD1 (6 bases). Trimming took 5 bases from V and 1 from J, leaving 14 bases between them. Germline-derived CDR1 and CDR2 are SGHTA and FQGTGA. The CDR3 has 15 amino acids. The CDR3 DNA reads as TGTGCCAGCAGCCAGGGGTCTAGACCCCAAGAGACCCAGTACTTC. Its protein product is CASSQGSRPQETQYF.

The rearrangement links TRBV7-2 to TRBJ2-7; D possibly corresponds to TRBD2 (5 bases). V was cut by 2 bases and J by 0 bases, with 14 bases left in between. The CDR3 spans 16 residues. CDR1 is SGHTA and CDR2 is FQGNSA in the germline V gene. CDR3 residues: CASSLSISGSSYEQYF. The CDR3 DNA reads as TGTGCCAGCAGCTTAAGTATTTCGGGGAGCTCCTACGAGCAGTACTTC.

The chain couples TRBV4-1 to TRBJ1-1; no firm D call. This CDR3 region has 12 residues. Trimming shortened V by 4 bases and J by 4 bases, and 7 bases separated the two germline ends. Germline-derived CDR1 and CDR2 are MGHRA and YSYEKL. The CDR3 nucleotides read TGCGCCAGCAGCCCCCCGGGCACTGAAGCTTTCTTT. This encodes CASSPPGTEAFF.

The gene calls are TRBV5-3 and TRBJ1-5; D call uncertain. TRBV5-3 is marked as an open reading frame, function uncertain. V was trimmed by 4 bases and J by 0 bases, leaving 11 bases between them. This CDR3 comprises 15 residues. The CDR3 reads CARSAQSSSNQPQHF. DNA of the CDR3: TGTGCCAGAAGCGCACAGTCATCTAGCAATCAGCCCCAGCATTTT.

CDR3 in amino acids: CASSLGGMNTEAFF. The DNA of the CDR3 is TGTGCCAGCAGCTTGGGAGGGATGAACACTGAAGCTTTCTTT. V is TRBV5-5 and J is TRBJ1-1; no clear D gene. From germline, CDR1 is SGHKS and CDR2 YYEKEE (reference sequence). CDR3 length: 14 amino acids. V was shortened by 0 bases and J by 0 bases, with 6 bases between the two germline ends.

The rearrangement links TRBV7-9 to TRBJ2-5; D might be TRBD1 (6 bases). Germline V gives CDR1 SEHNR, CDR2 FQNEAQ (reference sequence). The CDR3 is 15 residues long. The V end lost 0 bases, the J end lost 2 bases, and 10 bases lay between the germline ends. The CDR3 DNA follows: TGTGCCAGCAGCTTAGCCGGCAGGGGACAAGAGACCCAGTACTTC. Translated: CASSLAGRGQETQYF.